This T cell receptor beta chain was sequenced for a study of neoadjuvant anti-PD-1 for oral cavity cancer. Overall study context: Nivolumab at 3 mg/kg was mostly given biweekly, three to four doses, pre-surgery. Patients without progression got a fourth dose around day 43.

No culture or expansion preceded analysis of these blood cells. Repertoires were generated with immunoSEQ multiplex PCR, while TCRdb's copy carries only in-frame clones and drops some. The table lists 60,000 to 75,000 clones, around four fifths of them singletons. The CDR3 is 13 amino acids. Trimming took 7 bases from V and 1 from J, leaving 10 bases between them. The germline CDR1 and CDR2 sequences are SNHLY and FYNNEI. Sample: PBMCs, taken before nivolumab (anti-PD-1) treatment. This clonotype was sampled from a person aged 40-85 years with oral cavity squamous cell carcinoma. V is TRBV2 and J is TRBJ1-2, with TRBD1 as a possible D gene (6 bases). The CDR3 loop reads CASIPGVNYGYTF. In DNA, the CDR3 is TGTGCCAGCATTCCAGGGGTTAACTATGGCTACACCTTC.